These 7 T cell receptor beta chains were sequenced from one sample in a study of T cell responses to AZD1222 COVID-19 vaccine. Profiled with immunoSEQ multiplex PCR; TCRdb holds only in-frame clones, not every one. The sample has around 91,000 clones; roughly 90% are singletons. Sequencing used peripheral blood, obtained 28 days after the second AZD1222 dose. Receptor source: an adult who received the AZD1222 COVID-19 vaccine.

The chain links TRBV19 to TRBJ1-5, with D uncertain. The CDR3 has 12 amino acids. V dropped 7 bases and J dropped 7 bases, with 11 bases sitting between them. CDR1 is LNHDA, CDR2 SQIVND, per germline (reference sequence). The CDR3 is CASTLGGQPQHF. As DNA, the CDR3 is TGTGCCAGTACCTTAGGAGGCCAGCCCCAGCATTTT.

V usage is TRBV15 and J usage is TRBJ2-5; D gene ambiguous. This CDR3 is 12 amino acids long. Trimming pared 6 bases from V and 4 bases from J, leaving 9 bases between. CDR1 and CDR2 (germline): LNHNV, YYDKDF (reference sequence). The CDR3 coding sequence is TGTGCCACCAGTCGGCCCAGAGAGACCCAGTACTTC. Translated, it gives CATSRPRETQYF. The variable domain in full, completed from reference TRBV15 and TRBJ2-5, reads DAMVIQNPRYQVTQFGKPVTLSCSQTLNHNVMYWYQQKSSQAPKLLFHYYDKDFNNEADTPDNFQSRRPNTSFCFLDIRSPGLGDTAMYLCATSRPRETQYFGPGTRLLVL.

J is TRBJ2-3 and V is TRBV30; D is perhaps TRBD1 or TRBD2 (6 bases each). Germline V lookup: CDR1 GTSNPN, CDR2 SVGIG (reference sequence). Trimming stripped 2 bases from V and 3 bases from J, with 18 bases between. This CDR3 has 16 amino acids. This chain's CDR3 is CAWSQNLGGGTDTQYF. CDR3 in DNA: TGTGCCTGGAGTCAGAACCTTGGAGGGGGGACAGATACGCAGTATTTT.

V gene TRBV5-1 combines with J gene TRBJ2-3, with D perhaps matching TRBD2 (6 bases). This CDR3 comprises 17 residues. Germline V gene data show CDR1 as SGHRS and CDR2 as YFSETQ. V shed 5 bases and J shed 1 base, with 20 bases lying between them. CDR3 protein: CASSALGGTGGTDTQYF. CDR3 in DNA: TGCGCCAGCAGTGCCTTAGGCGGGACTGGAGGCACAGATACGCAGTATTTT.

The chain uses TRBV19 and TRBJ1-5; D not certain. CDR3 length equals 12 residues. Germline V gene data show CDR1 as LNHDA and CDR2 as SQIVND (reference sequence). Trimming took 4 bases from V and 9 from J, leaving 10 bases between them. The CDR3 here is CASSTRKGPQHF. The DNA of the CDR3 is TGTGCCAGTAGTACCCGAAAGGGGCCCCAGCATTTT.

V usage is TRBV14 and J usage is TRBJ1-2; D is undetermined. V lost 0 bases, J lost 8 bases, and 7 bases lay in between. CDR1 is SGHDN and CDR2 is FVKESK in the germline V gene. This CDR3 is built from 12 residues. The CDR3 protein is CASSQDRHGYTF. As DNA, the CDR3 is TGTGCCAGCAGCCAAGACAGGCACGGCTACACCTTC. Full variable domain (outside the CDR3, taken from reference TRBV14 and TRBJ1-2): EAGVTQFPSHSVIEKGQTVTLRCDPISGHDNLYWYRRVMGKEIKFLLHFVKESKQDESGMPNNRFLAERTGGTYSTLKVQPAELEDSGVYFCASSQDRHGYTFGSGTRLTVV.

The V gene is TRBV11-2, the J gene TRBJ2-1, with 12 bases that match TRBD2. CDR1 and CDR2 from the germline V gene are SGHAT and FQNNGV. With V trimmed by 0 bases and J by 6 bases, 12 bases remained unmatched. The CDR3 is 19 residues long. The CDR3: CASSLDLTGLAGRGNEQFF. The CDR3 DNA reads TGTGCCAGCAGCTTAGATCTTACGGGACTAGCGGGTAGAGGCAATGAGCAGTTCTTC.